Sequencing of this T cell receptor beta chain was carried out in a study of T cell responses to AZD1222 COVID-19 vaccine. Study-wide context: Second-dose recipients at about 4 or about 12 weeks were treated as one pooled group.

A few counts support this clone. Its matching antigen is unknown. Some clones are missing from TCRdb's copy, which holds only in-frame ones; the method was immunoSEQ multiplex PCR. The sample shows 150,000 or so clones, 80% to 90% of them seen only once. Germline V gives CDR1 SGHVS, CDR2 FNYEAQ. V was cut by 2 bases and J by 4 bases, with 18 bases left in between. The CDR3 has 16 amino acids. Study-wide results and caveats: Vaccine-associated CD4 TCRs ranged over spike, dominating at 160-218 and 743-854. Spike-specific TCR breadth and depth both grew after two AZD1222 doses.

The TCR sequence derives from an adult in good health. This specimen consisted of peripheral blood, obtained on day 0 of AZD1222 vaccination. The V call is TRBV7-6, the J call TRBJ2-7; D is perhaps TRBD1 (6 bases). The CDR3 DNA sequence: TGTGCCAGCAGCTTATCATCCAGACAGGAAGAATACGAGCAGTACTTC. Translating it yields CASSLSSRQEEYEQYF. Full variable domain (remainder filled in from reference TRBV7-6 and TRBJ2-7): GAGVSQSPRYKVTKRGQDVALRCDPISGHVSLYWYRQALGQGPEFLTYFNYEAQQDKSGLPNDRFSAERPEGSISTLTIQRTEQRDSAMYRCASSLSSRQEEYEQYFGPGTRLTVT.